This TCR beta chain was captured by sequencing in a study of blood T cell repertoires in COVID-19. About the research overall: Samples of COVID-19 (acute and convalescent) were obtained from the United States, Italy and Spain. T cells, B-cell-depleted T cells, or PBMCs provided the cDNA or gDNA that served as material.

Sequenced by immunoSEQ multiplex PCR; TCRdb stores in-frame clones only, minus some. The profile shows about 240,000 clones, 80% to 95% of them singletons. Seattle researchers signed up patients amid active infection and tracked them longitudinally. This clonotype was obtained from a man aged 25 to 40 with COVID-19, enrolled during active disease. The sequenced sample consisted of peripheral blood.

This chain's CDR3 is CASSRNRGYEQYF. The CDR3 DNA is TGTGCCAGCAGCCGTAACAGGGGTTACGAGCAGTACTTC. The chain carries TRBV3-1 (or the pseudogene TRBV3-2) and TRBJ2-7; 7 positions agree with TRBD1. V trimming: 4 bases; J trimming: 4 bases; junction bases outside the gene matches: 4. The CDR3 loop spans 13 amino acids. CDR1 is LGHDT, CDR2 YNNKEL, per germline (reference sequence).